Described below is a single TCR beta chain sequence and its context. The target antigen is unknown. For TCR beta, libraries came from quantitative 5'-RACE with molecular barcodes. MiXCR, run by TCRdb on the 5' RACE reads, gives a single entry per CDR3 protein. The table includes approximately 150,000 distinct CDR3 sequences, approximately 32% detected once. This record belongs to a study of CD8 T cells in ankylosing spondylitis. General study findings and limits: Ankylosing spondylitis blood appeared to carry a characteristic TCR beta motif of roughly eight highly homologous variants. Enrichment of disease-linked clones was reportedly significant in matched ankylosing spondylitis synovial fluid.

CDR3 size: 17 residues. J gave up 4 bases and V 3 bases, and 7 bases lay outside the gene matches. The receptor comes from a male donor with ankylosing spondylitis. The sequenced sample consisted of synovial fluid, either unsorted or a sorted T cell fraction (not recorded which). V gene TRBV12-3 or TRBV12-4 combines with J gene TRBJ2-1; 12 bases fit TRBD2. The DNA for the CDR3 is TGTGCCAGCAGTTTTGGGAGGGGACTAGCGGGTTACAATGAGCAGTTCTTC. Translation gives CASSFGRGLAGYNEQFF.